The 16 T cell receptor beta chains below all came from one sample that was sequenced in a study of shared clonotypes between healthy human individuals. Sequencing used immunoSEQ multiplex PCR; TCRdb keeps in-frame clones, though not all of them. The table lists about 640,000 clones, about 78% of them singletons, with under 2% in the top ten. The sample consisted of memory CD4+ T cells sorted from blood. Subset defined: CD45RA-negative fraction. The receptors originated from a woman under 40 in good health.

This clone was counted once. The CDR3 nucleotides are TGTGCCAGCAGCCAGACACAGCACTCCTACAATGAGCAGTTCTTC. Encoded protein: CASSQTQHSYNEQFF. The rearrangement uses TRBV7-2 and TRBJ2-1; D ambiguous. From germline, CDR1 is SGHTA and CDR2 FQGNSA. V was pared by 5 bases and J by 0 bases, with 11 bases between. This CDR3 contains 15 residues. Full variable domain (outside the CDR3, taken from reference TRBV7-2 and TRBJ2-1): GAGVSQSPSNKVTEKGKDVELRCDPISGHTALYWYRQSLGQGLEFLIYFQGNSAPDKSGLPSDRFSAERTGGSVSTLTIQRTQQEDSAVYLCASSQTQHSYNEQFFGPGTRLTVL.

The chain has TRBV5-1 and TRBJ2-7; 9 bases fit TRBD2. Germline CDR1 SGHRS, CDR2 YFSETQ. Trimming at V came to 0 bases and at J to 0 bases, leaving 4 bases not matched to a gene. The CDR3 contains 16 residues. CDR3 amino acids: CASSLGLAVSSYEQYF. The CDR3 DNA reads TGCGCCAGCAGCTTGGGACTAGCGGTAAGCTCCTACGAGCAGTACTTC. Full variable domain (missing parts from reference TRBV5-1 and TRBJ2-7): KAGVTQTPRYLIKTRGQQVTLSCSPISGHRSVSWYQQTPGQGLQFLFEYFSETQRNKGNFPGRFSGRQFSNSRSEMNVSTLELGDSALYLCASSLGLAVSSYEQYFGPGTRLTVT.

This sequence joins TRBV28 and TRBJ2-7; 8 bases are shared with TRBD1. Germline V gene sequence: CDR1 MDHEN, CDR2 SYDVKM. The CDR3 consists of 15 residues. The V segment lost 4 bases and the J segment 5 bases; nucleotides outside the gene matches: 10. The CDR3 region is CASSSPGGRFHEQYF. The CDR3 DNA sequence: TGTGCCAGCAGTTCCCCAGGGGGCAGGTTTCACGAGCAGTACTTC.

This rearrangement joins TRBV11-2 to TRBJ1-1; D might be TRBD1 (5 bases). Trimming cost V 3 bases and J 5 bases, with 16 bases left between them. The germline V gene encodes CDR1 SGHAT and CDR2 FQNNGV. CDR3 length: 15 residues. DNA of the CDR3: TGTGCCAGCAGCTTTAGGGGTTACCCTGGGACTGAAGCTTTCTTT. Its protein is CASSFRGYPGTEAFF.

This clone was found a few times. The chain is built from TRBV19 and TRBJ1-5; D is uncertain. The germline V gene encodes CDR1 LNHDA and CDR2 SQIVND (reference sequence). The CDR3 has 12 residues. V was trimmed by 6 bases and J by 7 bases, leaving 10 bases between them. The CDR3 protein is CASRPKGQPQHF. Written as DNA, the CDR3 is TGTGCCAGTAGGCCGAAAGGCCAGCCCCAGCATTTT.

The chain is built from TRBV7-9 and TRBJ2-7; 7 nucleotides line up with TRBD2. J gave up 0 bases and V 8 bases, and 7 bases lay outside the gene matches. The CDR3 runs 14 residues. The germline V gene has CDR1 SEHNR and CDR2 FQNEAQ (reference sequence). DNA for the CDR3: TGTGCCAGCGGGGGGGTGACGGTCTCCTACGAGCAGTACTTC. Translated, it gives CASGGVTVSYEQYF.

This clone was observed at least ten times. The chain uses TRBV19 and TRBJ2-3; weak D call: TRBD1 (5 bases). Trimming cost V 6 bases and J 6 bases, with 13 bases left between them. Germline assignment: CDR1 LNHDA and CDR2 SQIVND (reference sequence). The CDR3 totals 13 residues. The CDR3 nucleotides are TGTGCCAGTAGGCCAGGGAATGGGGATACGCAGTATTTT. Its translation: CASRPGNGDTQYF.

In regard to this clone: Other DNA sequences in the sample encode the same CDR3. The CDR3 loop reads CASSLQTNTEAFF. In nucleotides, the CDR3 is TGTGCCAGCAGCTTACAGACGAACACTGAAGCTTTCTTT. The chain employs TRBV7-9 and TRBJ1-1, with unresolved D. This CDR3 comprises 13 residues. CDR1 is SEHNR and CDR2 is FQNEAQ in the germline V gene (reference sequence). V lost 2 bases to trimming and J lost 1 base, with 5 bases between them.

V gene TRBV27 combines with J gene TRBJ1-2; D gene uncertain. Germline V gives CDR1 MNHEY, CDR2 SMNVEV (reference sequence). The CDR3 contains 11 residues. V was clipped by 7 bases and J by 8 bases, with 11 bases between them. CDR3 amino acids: CASIGKGGYTF. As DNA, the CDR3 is TGTGCCAGCATAGGGAAGGGCGGCTACACCTTC.

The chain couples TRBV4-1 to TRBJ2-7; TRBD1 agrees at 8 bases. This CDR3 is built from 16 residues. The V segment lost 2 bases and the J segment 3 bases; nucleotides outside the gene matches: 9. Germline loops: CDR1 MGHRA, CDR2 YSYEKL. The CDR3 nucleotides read TGCGCCAGCAGCCAAAATGAGGCGACAGGGGTCTACGAGCAGTACTTC. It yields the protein CASSQNEATGVYEQYF.

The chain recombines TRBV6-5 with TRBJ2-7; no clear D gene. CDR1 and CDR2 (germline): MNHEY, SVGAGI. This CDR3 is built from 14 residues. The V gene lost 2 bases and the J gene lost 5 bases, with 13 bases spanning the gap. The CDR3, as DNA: TGTGCCAGCAGTTACGTCTGGGCACCTAACGAGCAGTACTTC. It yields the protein CASSYVWAPNEQYF.

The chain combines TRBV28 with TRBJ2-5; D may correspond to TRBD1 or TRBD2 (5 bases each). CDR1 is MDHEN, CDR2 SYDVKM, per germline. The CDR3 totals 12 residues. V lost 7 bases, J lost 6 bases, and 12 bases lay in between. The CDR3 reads CASTGGLKTQYF. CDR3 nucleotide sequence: TGTGCCAGCACTGGGGGATTAAAGACCCAGTACTTC.

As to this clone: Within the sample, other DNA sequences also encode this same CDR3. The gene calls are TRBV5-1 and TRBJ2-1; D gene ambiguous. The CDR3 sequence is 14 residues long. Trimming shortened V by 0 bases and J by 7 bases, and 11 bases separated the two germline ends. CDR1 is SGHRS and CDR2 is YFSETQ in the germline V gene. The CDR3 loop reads CASSLGTAGNEQFF. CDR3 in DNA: TGCGCCAGCAGCTTGGGAACGGCCGGGAATGAGCAGTTCTTC.

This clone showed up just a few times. CDR3 in DNA: TGTGCCATCAGTGGGAGCTCGACAGGAGCCAAAAACATTCAGTACTTC. Protein: CAISGSSTGAKNIQYF. This sequence joins TRBV10-3 and TRBJ2-4; D may be TRBD1 (6 bases). V was pared by 4 bases and J by 0 bases, with 13 bases between. The germline V gene encodes CDR1 ENHRY and CDR2 SYGVKD. There are 16 residues in the CDR3.

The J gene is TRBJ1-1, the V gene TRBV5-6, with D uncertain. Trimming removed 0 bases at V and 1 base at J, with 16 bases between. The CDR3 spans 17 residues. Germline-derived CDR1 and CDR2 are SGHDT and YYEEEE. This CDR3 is CASSLAPTSPPNTEAFF. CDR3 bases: TGTGCCAGCAGCTTGGCCCCGACCTCCCCCCCGAACACTGAAGCTTTCTTT.

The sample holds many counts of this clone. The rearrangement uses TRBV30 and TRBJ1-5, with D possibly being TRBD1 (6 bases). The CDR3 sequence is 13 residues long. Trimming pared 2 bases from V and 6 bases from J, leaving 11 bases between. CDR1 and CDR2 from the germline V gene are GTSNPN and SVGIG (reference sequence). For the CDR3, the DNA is TGTGCCTGGAGTACCGAGGGGGTTCAGCCCCAGCATTTT. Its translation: CAWSTEGVQPQHF.